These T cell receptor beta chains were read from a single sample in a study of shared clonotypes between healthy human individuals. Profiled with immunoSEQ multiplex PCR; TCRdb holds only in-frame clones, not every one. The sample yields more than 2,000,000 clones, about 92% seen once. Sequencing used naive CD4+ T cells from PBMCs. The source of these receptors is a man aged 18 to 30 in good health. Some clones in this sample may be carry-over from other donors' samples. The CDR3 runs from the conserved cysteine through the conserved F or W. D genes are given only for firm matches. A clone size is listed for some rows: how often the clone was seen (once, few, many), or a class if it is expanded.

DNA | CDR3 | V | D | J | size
TGTGCCAGCACCCAAGGGACCGCGCCCTACGAGCAGTACTTC | CASTQGTAPYEQYF | TRBV6-6 | - | TRBJ2-7 | -
TGTGCCAGCAGTGACTCCGCTTGGGGACATTTCACAGATACGCAGTATTTT | CASSDSAWGHFTDTQYF | TRBV6-4 | - | TRBJ2-3 | -
TGTGCCAGCAGCGTCAACAGGGGGCGAGAGACCCAGTACTTC | CASSVNRGRETQYF | TRBV7-2 | TRBD1 | TRBJ2-5 | -
TGTGCCACCAAGACTGGAGCAATTGGCGAGCAGTACTTC | CATKTGAIGEQYF | TRBV15 | - | TRBJ2-7 | -
TGTGCCAGTAGCTCCTCCGGGACAGGGCTTGGCTACACCTTC | CASSSSGTGLGYTF | TRBV19 | TRBD1 | TRBJ1-2 | few
TGTGCCAGCAGACAGCCCGGGACAGGGGCTAACTATGGCTACACCTTC | CASRQPGTGANYGYTF | TRBV5-4 | TRBD1 | TRBJ1-2 | -
TGTGCCAGCAGTTTAGAATACACCGGGGAGCTGTTTTTT | CASSLEYTGELFF | TRBV7-3 | - | TRBJ2-2 | few
TGTGCCAGCAACGCGGGCCCGGGCTGGACTGAAGCTTTCTTT | CASNAGPGWTEAFF | TRBV28 | - | TRBJ1-1 | -
TGTGCCAGCAGTGTAGGGGGGCAAGGGGCCAACGTCCTGACTTTC | CASSVGGQGANVLTF | TRBV2 | - | TRBJ2-6 | -
TGTGCCAGCAGTGCACAGACGAACACCGGGGAGCTGTTTTTT | CASSAQTNTGELFF | TRBV25-1 | - | TRBJ2-2 | -
TGTGCCAGCAGTTTATTTGGCTCCGGGGGGCGAGGGAAACTGTTTTTT | CASSLFGSGGRGKLFF | TRBV28 | - | TRBJ1-4 | -
TGTGCCAGCTCACCGGGGGCAGGGGGCGAGGTAGCGGGAAGCAATGAGCAGTTCTTC | CASSPGAGGEVAGSNEQFF | TRBV18 | - | TRBJ2-1 | -
TGTGCCAGCACCCCCGGGACTAGCGGGGTTGAGCAGTACTTC | CASTPGTSGVEQYF | TRBV6-5 | TRBD2 | TRBJ2-7 | -
TGTGCCAGCAGCTTAAAAGGTCTCTCTAGCACAGATACGCAGTATTTT | CASSLKGLSSTDTQYF | TRBV7-9 | - | TRBJ2-3 | -
TGTGCCAGCAGTGAGGCTAGCGGGTCGTACAATGAGCAGTTCTTC | CASSEASGSYNEQFF | TRBV2 | TRBD2 | TRBJ2-1 | -
TGTGCCTGGAGTTTAGATAACACCGGGGAGCTGTTTTTT | CAWSLDNTGELFF | TRBV30 | - | TRBJ2-2 | -
TGTGCCACCAGCAGAGACAGGGAATTAGGAGCTTTCTTT | CATSRDRELGAFF | TRBV15 | - | TRBJ1-1 | -
TGCAGTGCTCCCCTTGTGGCTAGATGGTTCTTC | CSAPLVARWFF | TRBV20-1 | - | TRBJ2-1 | -
TGTGCCTGGGAACAGGGGGCGCCGTATGAGCAGTTCTTC | CAWEQGAPYEQFF | TRBV30 | TRBD1 | TRBJ2-1 | -
TGTGCCAGCAGCTCACCGGGACGGCCCCGATCCTACGAGCAGTACTTC | CASSSPGRPRSYEQYF | TRBV11-2 | - | TRBJ2-7 | -
TGTGCCAGCGACCCGGGAGGGGGCGAGTCAGGCGGCTACACCTTC | CASDPGGGESGGYTF | TRBV7-2 | TRBD1 | TRBJ1-2 | -
TGTGCCAGCAGCGAATACCCGAAAAGCACTGAAGCTTTCTTT | CASSEYPKSTEAFF | TRBV11-2 | - | TRBJ1-1 | -
TGTGCCAGTAGTACTCACAGGAACCGCAATAATGGCTACACCTTC | CASSTHRNRNNGYTF | TRBV19 | - | TRBJ1-2 | -
TGTGCCAGTAGTCCCGCGGACAGGGGCTACGAGCAGTACTTC | CASSPADRGYEQYF | TRBV19 | TRBD1 | TRBJ2-7 | -
TGTGCCAGCAGTTCCTACTTGGCAGTCTCCTACGAGCAGTACTTC | CASSSYLAVSYEQYF | TRBV28 | - | TRBJ2-7 | once
TGTGCCAGCAGCCCTAATCCGGGCCCCACCTACGAGCAGTACTTC | CASSPNPGPTYEQYF | TRBV5-4 | - | TRBJ2-7 | -
TGTGCCAGCAGTTTAAGTTCGGGCTATCAGCCCCAGCATTTT | CASSLSSGYQPQHF | TRBV28 | - | TRBJ1-5 | -
TGTGCCAGCAGTTACTCGATCAGTACAGAGACCCAGTACTTC | CASSYSISTETQYF | TRBV6-6 | - | TRBJ2-5 | -
TGCGCCAGCAGTTTTATCGCCGGGACTAGCGCAGATACGCAGTATTTT | CASSFIAGTSADTQYF | TRBV5-1 | TRBD2 | TRBJ2-3 | -
TGTGCCAGCACCTTGGGACTAGCGGGAGTAGGTGAGCAGTTCTTC | CASTLGLAGVGEQFF | TRBV2 | TRBD2 | TRBJ2-1 | -
TGTGCCAGCAGTTACCTAGCCGGGACAGGGCTGCAGCCCCAGCATTTT | CASSYLAGTGLQPQHF | TRBV6-6 | TRBD1 | TRBJ1-5 | -
TGTGCCAGCAGCTTAGTCCAGGGACTAGCGGCCACCGGGGAGCTGTTTTTT | CASSLVQGLAATGELFF | TRBV11-2 | TRBD2 | TRBJ2-2 | -